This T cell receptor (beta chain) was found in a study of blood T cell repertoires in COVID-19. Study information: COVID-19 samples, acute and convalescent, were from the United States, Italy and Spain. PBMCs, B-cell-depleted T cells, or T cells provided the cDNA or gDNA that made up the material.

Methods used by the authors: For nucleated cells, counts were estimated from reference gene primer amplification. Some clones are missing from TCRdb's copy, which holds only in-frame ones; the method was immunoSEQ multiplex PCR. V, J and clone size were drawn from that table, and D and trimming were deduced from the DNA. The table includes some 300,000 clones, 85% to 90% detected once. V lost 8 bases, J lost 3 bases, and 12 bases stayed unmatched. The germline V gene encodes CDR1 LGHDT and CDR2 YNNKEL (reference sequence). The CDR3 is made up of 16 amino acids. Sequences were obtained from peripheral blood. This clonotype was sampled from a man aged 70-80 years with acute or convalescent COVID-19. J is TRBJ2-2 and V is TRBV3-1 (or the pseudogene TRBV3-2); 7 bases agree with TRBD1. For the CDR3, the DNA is TGTGCCAGCTGCCCCGAGACAGGGTTTGACACCGGGGAGCTGTTTTTT. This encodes CASCPETGFDTGELFF.